A selection of T cell receptor beta chains follows, all from one sample in a study of blood T cell repertoires in COVID-19. The method was immunoSEQ multiplex PCR; TCRdb's version includes in-frame clones alone and lacks a portion of them. This sample has 250,000 to 350,000 clones, with approximately 90% found just once. Material for sequencing was peripheral blood. These receptors came from a woman in her 30s with active or convalescent COVID-19. CDR3s include the opening cysteine and the closing phenylalanine or tryptophan. A D gene is named only where the DNA matches it firmly. Clone size, where shown, is once, few, many, or a class for clones that have expanded.

>TRBV24-1|once|TRBJ2-3|TRBD2
CATSAWGGPGADTQYF
TGTGCCACCAGTGCCTGGGGGGGACCGGGGGCAGATACGCAGTATTTT
>TRBV15|once|TRBJ1-1|TRBD1
CATSTGAQGAGTEAFF
TGTGCCACCAGCACAGGGGCTCAGGGGGCGGGCACTGAAGCTTTCTTT
>TRBV7-9|-|TRBJ2-3|TRBD2
CASSLASGLTDTQYF
TGTGCCAGCAGCCTGGCTAGCGGCTTGACAGATACGCAGTATTTT
>TRBV19|-|TRBJ2-1|-
CASRQEGGLYNEQFF
TGTGCCAGTAGACAGGAGGGGGGGCTCTACAATGAGCAGTTCTTC
>TRBV12-3/TRBV12-4|-|TRBJ2-7|-
CASSLGRDYEQYF
TGTGCCAGCAGTTTAGGGCGGGACTACGAGCAGTACTTC
>TRBV12-3/TRBV12-4|-|TRBJ1-6|-
CASSFRDRGPLHF
TGTGCCAGCAGTTTCAGGGATCGTGGGCCCCTCCACTTT
>TRBV11-1|-|TRBJ1-1|TRBD1
CASSLAEGAGTEAFF
TGTGCCAGCAGCTTAGCAGAGGGGGCTGGAACTGAAGCTTTCTTT
>TRBV19|-|TRBJ1-2|-
CASSINAQGAGGYTF
TGTGCCAGTAGTATAAACGCACAGGGTGCAGGAGGCTACACCTTC
>TRBV5-1|-|TRBJ2-5|TRBD2
CASGPGGLAARETQYF
TGCGCCAGCGGGCCCGGAGGACTAGCGGCGCGAGAGACCCAGTACTTC
>TRBV11-2|-|TRBJ1-2|TRBD1
CASSSDVPGQGSNYGYTF
TGTGCCAGCAGCTCGGACGTCCCGGGACAGGGCTCTAACTATGGCTACACCTTC
>TRBV5-6|-|TRBJ2-1|TRBD2
CASSRLADEQFF
TGTGCCAGCAGTCGACTAGCGGATGAGCAGTTCTTC
>TRBV7-2|-|TRBJ2-7|TRBD1
CASSLFPGQGPVGQQYF
TGTGCCAGCAGCTTATTTCCGGGACAGGGTCCCGTTGGTCAGCAGTACTTC
>TRBV2|few|TRBJ1-1|-
CASSETKGNTEAFF
TGTGCCAGCAGTGAGACTAAGGGAAACACTGAAGCTTTCTTT
>TRBV9|-|TRBJ1-2|-
CASSGRGYTF
TGTGCCAGCAGCGGTAGAGGCTACACCTTC
>TRBV25-1|few|TRBJ2-1|-
CASSEGGGQGQVEQFF
TGTGCCAGCAGTGAAGGGGGGGGGCAGGGGCAGGTTGAGCAGTTCTTC